Following are 15 T cell receptor beta chains from one sample sequenced in a study of Ad26.COV2.S vaccination and SARS-CoV-2 variants. Sequencing used immunoSEQ multiplex PCR; TCRdb keeps in-frame clones, though not all of them. The table records just under 250,000 clones, approximately 87% of them present only once. Treatment described: around 19 received Ad26.COV2.S at low or high dose, single or two shots; about 5 received placebo; per-sample allocation not given. On day 63 after the first injection, vaccine and placebo recipients gave samples. The starting material was peripheral blood, obtained in a trial of Ad26.COV2.S vaccine versus placebo. All receptors derive from a person aged 18 to 65 who received the Ad26.COV2.S COVID-19 vaccine or a placebo.

The rearrangement uses TRBV9 and TRBJ2-3; 9 positions match TRBD1. The CDR3 is 15 amino acids. V lost 3 bases and J lost 4; bases outside the gene matches: 6. CDR1 and CDR2 from the germline V gene are SGDLS and YYNGEE. This CDR3 is CASSAGDRVADTQYF. The CDR3, as DNA: TGTGCCAGCAGCGCGGGGGACAGGGTGGCAGATACGCAGTATTTT. Drawing the rest from reference TRBV9 and TRBJ2-3, the complete variable domain is DSGVTQTPKHLITATGQRVTLRCSPRSGDLSVYWYQQSLDQGLQFLIQYYNGEERAKGNILERFSAQQFPDLHSELNLSSLELGDSALYFCASSAGDRVADTQYFGPGTRLTVL.

The gene calls are TRBV5-6 and TRBJ1-5; no clear D gene. The CDR3 length is 14 residues. Trimming left V 4 bases short and J 9 bases short, with 17 bases between. CDR1 and CDR2 (germline): SGHDT, YYEEEE. The DNA of the CDR3 is TGTGCCAGCAGCCCCCAAGACGTTTTTCCGCCCCAGCATTTT. Translated: CASSPQDVFPPQHF.

This clone was picked up one time. V usage is TRBV19 and J usage is TRBJ2-1; D is possibly TRBD1 (7 bases). Trimming took 4 bases from V and 5 from J, leaving 21 bases between them. Germline loops: CDR1 LNHDA, CDR2 SQIVND (reference sequence). This CDR3 has 17 amino acids. The DNA of the CDR3 is TGTGCCAGTAGTACCAAAACAGGGGTGGGGGGAAACAATGAGCAGTTCTTC. Protein sequence: CASSTKTGVGGNNEQFF. Full variable domain (rest looked up from reference TRBV19 and TRBJ2-1): DGGITQSPKYLFRKEGQNVTLSCEQNLNHDAMYWYRQDPGQGLRLIYYSQIVNDFQKGDIAEGYSVSREKKESFPLTVTSAQKNPTAFYLCASSTKTGVGGNNEQFFGPGTRLTVL.

The chain joins TRBV10-3 to TRBJ2-7; the D gene could be TRBD1 or TRBD2 (5 bases each). V lost 10 bases to trimming and J lost 3 bases, with 16 bases between them. In germline, CDR1 is ENHRY, CDR2 SYGVKD. The CDR3 runs 13 residues. CDR3 DNA sequence: TGTGCCACCGGGGACGGATTTAACTACGAGCAGTACTTC. It codes for CATGDGFNYEQYF.

V gene TRBV6-4 combines with J gene TRBJ1-1; no definite D call. The CDR3 consists of 13 residues. Germline V lookup: CDR1 MRHNA, CDR2 SNTAGT. Trimming cost V 5 bases and J 0 bases, with 7 bases left between them. The CDR3 loop reads CASSKTLNTEAFF. As DNA, the CDR3 is TGTGCCAGCAGTAAAACCCTGAACACTGAAGCTTTCTTT.

The chain employs TRBV6-1 and TRBJ2-5; TRBD1 agrees at 7 bases. This CDR3 region has 16 residues. CDR1 and CDR2 (germline): MNHNS, SASEGT. The V segment lost 3 bases and the J segment 5 bases; nucleotides outside the gene matches: 12. This chain's CDR3 is CASSDRQGSFHETQYF. The DNA of the CDR3 is TGTGCCAGCAGTGACCGACAGGGAAGCTTTCATGAGACCCAGTACTTC.

The gene calls are TRBV5-4 and TRBJ1-2, with TRBD1 matching 8 bases. J gave up 2 bases and V 2 bases, and 14 bases lay outside the gene matches. The CDR3 has 18 amino acids. In germline, CDR1 is SGHNT, CDR2 YYREEE (reference sequence). The CDR3 reads CASSFLTTRTGPNYGYTF. CDR3 DNA sequence: TGTGCCAGCAGCTTTCTAACGACTCGGACAGGGCCCAACTATGGCTACACCTTC.

The chain combines TRBV9 with TRBJ2-1; D tentatively reads TRBD1 or TRBD2 (5 bases each). The CDR3 has 13 amino acids. Germline assignment: CDR1 SGDLS and CDR2 YYNGEE. Trimming pared 0 bases from V and 6 bases from J, leaving 7 bases between. As DNA, the CDR3 is TGTGCCAGCAGCGTAGAGGGACGCAATGAGCAGTTCTTC. Protein: CASSVEGRNEQFF.

The chain uses TRBV7-2 and TRBJ2-5; D tentatively reads TRBD1 or TRBD2 (6 bases each). Trimming removed 4 bases at V and 1 base at J, with 19 bases between. The germline V gene encodes CDR1 SGHTA and CDR2 FQGNSA. This CDR3 has 17 amino acids. CDR3 DNA: TGTGCCAGCAGCTCACACGGGGGTGGGGGCCTCCAAGAGACCCAGTACTTC. As protein: CASSSHGGGGLQETQYF.

The table lists this clone with many counts. The rearrangement joins TRBV2 to TRBJ1-6, with D uncertain. Looked up from germline, CDR1 is SNHLY and CDR2 is FYNNEI. Trimming pared 1 base from V and 7 bases from J, leaving 11 bases between. The CDR3 runs to 15 residues. CDR3 DNA sequence: TGTGCCAGCAGTGAAGGTCGGCAGTTGAATTCACCCCTCCACTTT. Amino acids: CASSEGRQLNSPLHF.

This clone was counted a few times. This sequence joins TRBV7-2 and TRBJ2-7; TRBD2 matches 10 bases. Germline V gives CDR1 SGHTA, CDR2 FQGNSA. V was pared by 5 bases and J by 7 bases, with 14 bases of the junction left unmatched. The CDR3 runs 16 residues. CDR3 region: CASSRGSRTSGREQYF. The CDR3 DNA follows: TGTGCCAGCAGCCGCGGCTCTAGGACTAGCGGAAGGGAGCAGTACTTC.

This clone was found once. V and J are TRBV6-2 or TRBV6-3 and TRBJ1-3; possible D gene TRBD1, 5 bases. V lost 1 base and J lost 1, with 8 bases in between. The CDR3 length is 15 residues. Germline V gene data show CDR1 as MNHEY and CDR2 as SVGEGT. The CDR3 DNA sequence: TGTGCCAGCAGTTACTGGCGGGGGTCTGGAAACACCATATATTTT. This codes for CASSYWRGSGNTIYF.

This clone appeared once. The chain joins TRBV5-1 to TRBJ2-5, with 8 bases aligning to TRBD2. The junction had 5 bases not matched to a gene; V was cut back by 2 bases and J by 5 bases. This CDR3 spans 14 amino acids. The germline gives CDR1 SGHRS, CDR2 YFSETQ. CDR3 coding DNA: TGCGCCAGCAGCTTAAGCGGGGGCGGTGAGACCCAGTACTTC. Its translation: CASSLSGGGETQYF.

V usage is TRBV6-2 or TRBV6-3 and J usage is TRBJ1-1; no firm D call. The CDR3 covers 14 residues. Between the trimmed V and J ends, which lost 2 bases and 0 bases, there was a span of 7 bases. Germline V gene lookup returns CDR1 MNHEY and CDR2 SVGEGT. Here the CDR3 reads CASSYGNMNTEAFF. The CDR3 nucleotides are TGTGCCAGCAGTTACGGGAATATGAACACTGAAGCTTTCTTT.

This rearrangement joins TRBV6-1 to TRBJ2-5; either TRBD1 or TRBD2 may supply D (7 bases each). V was cut by 3 bases and J by 1 base, with 12 bases left in between. The germline gives CDR1 MNHNS, CDR2 SASEGT. This CDR3 region has 15 residues. The CDR3 here is CASSDRGGSQETQYF. DNA of the CDR3: TGTGCCAGCAGTGACAGGGGGGGGTCCCAAGAGACCCAGTACTTC.